This TCR beta chain was documented in a study of long-term antiretroviral therapy in people with HIV (dated by TCRdb to the early 2020s). As for the study more broadly: The earliest samples were collected approximately a decade before the 2015 WHO recommendation for immediate ART, a period when ART was typically delayed until CD4 counts fell. No cross-contamination during QIAcube processing was shown when test extractions of a monoclonal T-cell line were performed alongside approximately 32 polyclonal samples. Among the 30 or so participants with HIV, about a dozen were female. This retrospective serial study examined whether starting ART and sustained HIV suppression were associated with changes in the composition and diversity of the TRB repertoire in peripheral blood. The cohort contributed 150 to 200 cryopreserved PBMC samples from 30 adults with confirmed HIV infection, collected serially over a mean of about 6 years (range 1-12).

The immunoSEQ hsTCRB v3.0 assay was used at survey level resolution for TRB variable region sequencing. A depth of roughly 40,000-50,000 T-cell genomes per sample was targeted for TRB sequencing. Pooled TRB libraries were sequenced on an Illumina MiSeq with a v3 150-cycle kit. Per the original workflow: Repertoire analysis ran in R within a reproducible Nextflow workflow covering QC, data transformation and analysis. LymphoSeq2, an R package for exploring AIRR-Seq data, was used to implement the custom analyses. A handful of samples yielding fewer than 5000 total TRB sequences were excluded, leaving more than 150 analyzed HIV repertoires. Among the roughly 180 retained HIV repertoires, 55 to 65 were collected before ART initiation and approximately 130 after ART initiation. Each repertoire was downsampled to 5000 TRB nucleotide sequences, and summary statistics were averaged across 100 downsampling iterations. The analysis kept only TRB sequences whose CDR3 regions were at least seven amino acids long. A Shannon entropy-derived clonality score and the Gini coefficient were used to measure diversity. In the repertoire networks, any two of the top 5000 CDR3 amino acid sequences were connected whenever the two sequences differed by an edit distance of one. Antigen specificity groups and MHC restriction were predicted for TRB CDR3 amino acid sequences with GLIPH2. CDR3 amino acid sequences were matched against VDJdb and McPAS-TCR to flag known CMV, EBV, HIV or tissue antigen associations. Pre-ART, post-ART and control groups were compared with Wilcoxon signed-rank tests and Holm-Bonferroni correction. TCRdb retrieved this table from immuneACCESS and kept in-frame rearrangements only. Not all clones are present; in checked studies, unresolved V genes account for under half, and no reason is known for the remainder. The V and J calls and clone size come from that table; D and trimming were worked out from the DNA. This sample is represented by some 11,000 clones; about 86% of them were singletons. The leading ten clones occupy roughly a fifth of the sample.

The CDR3 numbers 14 residues from cysteine through phenylalanine. Only the CDR3 portion is preserved as DNA: 42 bases, with reading frame beginning at the first base. V drops 2 bases and J drops 2 bases, leaving 9 bases in between. The germline V gene encodes CDR1 MDHEN and CDR2 SYDVKM. Points on this clone: Its antigen remains undetermined. The record has no base qualities; no much larger clone is one base away.

Participants were included only if at least one PBMC sample before ART initiation and at least two post-ART samples were available. Treatment was received in the United States of America by all participants with HIV. Before DNA extraction, cryopreserved samples containing about 1-10 million PBMC were thawed and washed. At the time of the earliest PBMC sample, participants with HIV were aged between 23 and 54 years. Per participant, PBMC samples came from 1-4 timepoints prior to ART initiation and 2-8 timepoints following ART initiation, for a median of 7 samples. For every participant, serial HIV viral load, CD4+ T-cell count, ART history and demographic data were obtained. Genomic DNA was extracted from unsorted PBMC with a Qiagen kit on a QIAcube, processed in batches of 12 samples. What the research found in general, with its limitations: The samples were dated from the mid-2000s to the late 2010s, and the ART regimens that were used may be less effective than current ART regimens. Narrower CDR3 length ranges were observed in HIV repertoires than in controls, and an antigen-experienced repertoire with only a slight naive shift after ART was suggested by the network structure. Owing to limited PBMC availability, only the TCR beta chain was sequenced, without alpha chain pairing. Expanded TRB clones identified before ART initiation dominated the repertoire at all time points, although this dominance fluctuated and declined in many PLHIV after ART. Because cell numbers in pre-ART samples were limited, unsorted PBMC were profiled instead of sorted CD4+ and CD8+ T cells. A significant increase in TRB diversity was found to be associated with ART initiation, although TRB diversity was observed to remain significantly below that of transplant donor controls even after long-term ART. Inferences about post-ART repertoire changes were limited because no data were available on ART adherence, viral resistance or therapy changes.

The chain links TRBV28 with TRBJ1-2; a tentative D call is TRBD1 (5 bases match). This sequence was found in a man between 50 and 59 years old with HIV. Sequenced here: unsorted PBMCs, sampled 7 to 7.5 years after starting antiretroviral therapy. The CDR3 amino acid sequence is: CASSLVGTNYGYTF. The base sequence is TGTGCCAGCAGTTTAGTGGGGACCAACTATGGCTACACCTTC.